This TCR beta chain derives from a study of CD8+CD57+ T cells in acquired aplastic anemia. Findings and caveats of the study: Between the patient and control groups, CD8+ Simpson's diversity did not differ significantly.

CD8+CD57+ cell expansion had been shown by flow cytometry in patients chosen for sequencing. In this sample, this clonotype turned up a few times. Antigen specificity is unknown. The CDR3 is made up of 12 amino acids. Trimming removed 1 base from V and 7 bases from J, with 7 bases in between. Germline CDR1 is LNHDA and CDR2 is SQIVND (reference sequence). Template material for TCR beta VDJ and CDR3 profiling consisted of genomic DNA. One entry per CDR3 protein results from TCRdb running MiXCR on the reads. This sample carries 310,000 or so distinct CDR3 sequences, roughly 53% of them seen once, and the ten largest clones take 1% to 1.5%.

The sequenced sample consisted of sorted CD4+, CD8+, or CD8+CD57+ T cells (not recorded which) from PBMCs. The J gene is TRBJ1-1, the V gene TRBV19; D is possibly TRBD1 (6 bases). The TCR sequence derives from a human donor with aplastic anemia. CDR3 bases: TGTGCCAGTAGTATAGGGGACATTGAAGCTTTCTTT. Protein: CASSIGDIEAFF.